Listed here is a single T cell receptor beta chain. V lost 4 bases, J lost 2 bases, and 2 bases stayed unmatched. The CDR3 spans 12 residues. From germline, CDR1 is SQVTM and CDR2 ANQGSEA. The sample originates from a study of technical replicates of blood from several donors. Method: immunoSEQ multiplex PCR; TCRdb's copy keeps in-frame clones and lacks some. The top ten clones hold less than 0.25% of a sample with fewer than 90,000 clones, approximately 96% of them seen once. The sequenced material came from T cells isolated from PBMCs. This clonotype was obtained from a human donor in good health. The rearrangement uses TRBV29-1 and TRBJ2-7; 7 bases are shared with TRBD2. CDR3 in amino acids: CSVGLAPYEQYF. The CDR3 nucleotides are TGCAGCGTTGGACTAGCCCCCTACGAGCAGTACTTC.